Below, one TCR beta chain is given with its context. TCRdb re-derived calls from the PCR reads in MiXCR, one entry per CDR3 protein. The sample contains 100,000 or so distinct CDR3 sequences, roughly half of which appear only once. The entry originates in a study of CDR3 diversity in severe acne. Material for sequencing was blood. The clonotype originates from a male donor with acne.

The CDR3 loop reads CASSPRLAGLGETQYF. The CDR3 DNA reads TGTGCCAGCAGCCCCCGACTAGCGGGACTAGGGGAGACCCAGTACTTC. This sequence joins TRBV9 and TRBJ2-5; TRBD2 matches 11 bases. Trimming cost V 4 bases and J 5 bases; bases outside gene matches: 10. Germline CDR1 reads SGDLS; CDR2 reads YYNGEE. The CDR3 has 16 residues.